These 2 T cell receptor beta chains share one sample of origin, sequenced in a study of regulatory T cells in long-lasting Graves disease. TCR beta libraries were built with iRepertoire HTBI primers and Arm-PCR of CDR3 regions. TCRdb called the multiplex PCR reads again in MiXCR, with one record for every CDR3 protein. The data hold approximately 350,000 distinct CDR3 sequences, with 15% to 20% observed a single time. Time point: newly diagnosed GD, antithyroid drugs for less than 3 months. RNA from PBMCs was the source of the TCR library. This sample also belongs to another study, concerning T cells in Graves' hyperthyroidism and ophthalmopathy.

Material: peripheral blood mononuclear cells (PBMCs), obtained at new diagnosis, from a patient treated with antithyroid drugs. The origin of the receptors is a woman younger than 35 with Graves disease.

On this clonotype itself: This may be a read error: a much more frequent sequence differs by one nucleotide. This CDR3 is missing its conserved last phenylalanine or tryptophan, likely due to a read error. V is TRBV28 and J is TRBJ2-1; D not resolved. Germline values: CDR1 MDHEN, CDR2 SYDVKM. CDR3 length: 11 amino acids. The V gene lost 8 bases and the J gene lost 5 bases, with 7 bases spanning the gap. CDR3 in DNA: TGTGCCAGCGAACAGCACAATGAGCAGTTCCTC. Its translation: CASEQHNEQFL.

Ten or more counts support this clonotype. Here the CDR3 reads CASSRRTGGVEAFF. The CDR3 coding sequence is TGCGCCAGCAGCCGACGGACAGGGGGCGTCGAAGCTTTCTTT. This chain connects TRBV4-1 to TRBJ1-1, with 11 bases aligning to TRBD1. V was clipped by 4 bases and J by 8 bases; unmatched bases: 6. Germline V gives CDR1 MGHRA, CDR2 YSYEKL. This CDR3 is built from 14 residues.